The rows below give T cell receptor beta chains drawn from one sample of a study of T cell repertoires in cytomegalovirus infection. From the reads, TCRdb called clonotypes with MiXCR, one entry per CDR3 protein. Here the sample spans 830,000 or so distinct CDR3 sequences, approximately 30% being singletons. No antigen has been assigned to these receptors. This specimen consisted of cultured CD8+ T cells from PBMCs, obtained from culture after CMV antigen stimulation. These receptors originate from a human donor in good health (CMV status not recorded). Some clones in this sample may be carry-over from other donors' samples. CDR3s include the opening cysteine and the closing phenylalanine or tryptophan. Each record gives: CDR3 length, J gene, clone size, D gene, V gene, CDR3 protein, CDR3 DNA. D genes are given only for firm matches. Size tells how often a clone was seen (once, few, many) or the class of an expanded clone, and some rows leave it out.

length: 18
J: TRBJ2-7
size: few
D: TRBD1
V: TRBV5-1
CDR3: CASSFLTPGTGYSYEQYF
DNA: TGCGCCAGCAGCTTTTTAACGCCCGGGACAGGGTACTCCTACGAGCAGTACTTC

length: 16
J: TRBJ2-5
size: -
D: TRBD2
V: TRBV6-2/TRBV6-3
CDR3: CASSYAASGDQETQYF
DNA: TGTGCCAGCAGTTACGCGGCTAGCGGGGACCAAGAGACCCAGTACTTC

length: 16
J: TRBJ2-5
size: once
D: TRBD2
V: TRBV10-3
CDR3: CAIRGTSGGTQETQYF
DNA: TGTGCCATCAGAGGGACCAGCGGGGGGACCCAAGAGACCCAGTACTTC

length: 12
J: TRBJ2-3
size: many
D: -
V: TRBV10-3
CDR3: CAISPSTDTQYF
DNA: TGTGCCATCAGCCCAAGCACAGATACGCAGTATTTT

length: 15
J: TRBJ1-2
size: few
D: TRBD1
V: TRBV27
CDR3: CASSYGTGSYHGYTF
DNA: TGTGCCAGCAGTTATGGGACAGGGTCATACCATGGCTACACCTTC

length: 16
J: TRBJ2-3
size: -
D: -
V: TRBV28
CDR3: CASSLAGTSITDTQYF
DNA: TGTGCCAGCAGTTTGGCCGGGACATCTATCACAGATACGCAGTATTTT

length: 18
J: TRBJ2-7
size: -
D: -
V: TRBV7-9
CDR3: CASSLKGSAGGISHEQYF
DNA: TGTGCCAGCAGCTTAAAAGGGAGTGCAGGAGGCATTTCTCACGAGCAGTACTTC

length: 17
J: TRBJ1-5
size: few
D: TRBD1
V: TRBV7-2
CDR3: CASSEPGQGAFNQPQHF
DNA: TGTGCCAGCAGCGAACCGGGACAGGGGGCTTTCAATCAGCCCCAGCATTTT

length: 17
J: TRBJ1-1
size: -
D: TRBD1
V: TRBV27
CDR3: CVSTRTQGAIMNTEAFF
DNA: TGTGTCAGCACACGAACACAGGGGGCCATTATGAACACTGAAGCTTTCTTT

length: 15
J: TRBJ2-5
size: -
D: TRBD2
V: TRBV5-5
CDR3: CASSLSPGGARTQYF
DNA: TGTGCCAGCAGCTTGTCCCCGGGAGGGGCGCGGACCCAGTACTTC

length: 12
J: TRBJ1-2
size: -
D: -
V: TRBV20-1
CDR3: CSARDEGYGYTF
DNA: TGCAGTGCTAGAGATGAAGGCTATGGCTACACCTTC

length: 15
J: TRBJ2-7
size: many
D: TRBD1
V: TRBV6-1
CDR3: CASSNIHRGAYEQYF
DNA: TGTGCCAGCAGTAATATCCACAGGGGGGCCTACGAGCAGTACTTC

length: 13
J: TRBJ2-2
size: many
D: -
V: TRBV7-8
CDR3: CASNRENTGELFF
DNA: TGTGCCAGCAACAGGGAGAACACCGGGGAGCTGTTTTTT

length: 15
J: TRBJ1-2
size: few
D: -
V: TRBV27
CDR3: CASSPDGTANYGYTF
DNA: TGTGCCAGCAGTCCGGACGGTACAGCTAACTATGGCTACACCTTC

length: 15
J: TRBJ2-3
size: many
D: -
V: TRBV7-6
CDR3: CASSPFGGGSDTQYF
DNA: TGTGCCAGCAGCCCCTTTGGGGGGGGCTCAGATACGCAGTATTTT

length: 16
J: TRBJ1-2
size: many
D: -
V: TRBV7-9
CDR3: CASSLGDGGLPYGYTF
DNA: TGTGCCAGCAGCTTGGGCGACGGAGGCCTTCCCTATGGCTACACCTTC

length: 16
J: TRBJ1-3
size: -
D: -
V: TRBV23-1
CDR3: CASTHTAPSSGNTIYF
DNA: TGCGCCAGCACCCACACGGCACCCAGCTCTGGAAACACCATATATTTT

length: 15
J: TRBJ2-4
size: few
D: -
V: TRBV15
CDR3: CATSNQDLAKNIQYF
DNA: TGTGCCACCAGCAACCAGGATCTAGCCAAAAACATTCAGTACTTC

length: 18
J: TRBJ2-1
size: many
D: TRBD1
V: TRBV7-6
CDR3: CASSLVLPGQRSYNEQFF
DNA: TGTGCCAGCAGCTTAGTCCTCCCGGGACAGAGATCCTACAATGAGCAGTTCTTC

length: 15
J: TRBJ2-5
size: few
D: TRBD2
V: TRBV12-3/TRBV12-4
CDR3: CASSPSFGGRETQYF
DNA: TGTGCCAGCAGTCCCTCTTTCGGGGGGAGGGAGACCCAGTACTTC

length: 16
J: TRBJ1-1
size: few
D: -
V: TRBV9
CDR3: CASSVGRGYLNTEAFF
DNA: TGTGCCAGCAGCGTGGGCAGGGGATACCTGAACACTGAAGCTTTCTTT

length: 14
J: TRBJ1-5
size: -
D: -
V: TRBV6-6
CDR3: CASSYRLGDQPQHF
DNA: TGTGCCAGCAGTTACCGGTTAGGAGATCAGCCCCAGCATTTT

length: 15
J: TRBJ1-2
size: many
D: -
V: TRBV7-2
CDR3: CASSLEGVADYGYTF
DNA: TGTGCCAGCAGCTTAGAAGGGGTGGCGGACTATGGCTACACCTTC

length: 14
J: TRBJ2-1
size: -
D: -
V: TRBV24-1
CDR3: CATSDGKRLDEQFF
DNA: TGTGCCACCAGTGATGGCAAGAGGTTGGATGAGCAGTTCTTC

length: 13
J: TRBJ2-7
size: -
D: -
V: TRBV12-3/TRBV12-4
CDR3: CASSLGLGHEQYF
DNA: TGTGCCAGCAGTTTAGGCCTGGGGCACGAGCAGTACTTC

length: 16
J: TRBJ2-2
size: few
D: -
V: TRBV7-9
CDR3: CASSPPMDRPTGELFF
DNA: TGTGCCAGCAGCCCCCCGATGGACAGACCCACCGGGGAGCTGTTTTTT

length: 16
J: TRBJ1-1
size: -
D: -
V: TRBV12-3/TRBV12-4
CDR3: CASRLSLLRGGTEAFF
DNA: TGTGCCAGCAGGCTCAGCCTCCTAAGGGGGGGGACTGAAGCTTTCTTT

length: 18
J: TRBJ1-1
size: -
D: -
V: TRBV6-8
CDR3: CASSYTTTGSPTNTEAFF
DNA: TGTGCCAGCAGTTACACTACAACAGGGTCCCCCACGAACACTGAAGCTTTCTTT

length: 16
J: TRBJ1-6
size: few
D: TRBD1
V: TRBV7-6
CDR3: CASSRGQNTYNSPLHF
DNA: TGTGCCAGCAGCCGGGGACAGAACACCTATAATTCACCCCTCCACTTT

length: 15
J: TRBJ2-2
size: -
D: -
V: TRBV4-3
CDR3: CASSRGRGRAGELFF
DNA: TGCGCCAGCAGCCGGGGAAGGGGTCGGGCCGGGGAGCTGTTTTTT

length: 16
J: TRBJ1-2
size: few
D: -
V: TRBV4-2
CDR3: CASSQDWRLHNYGYTF
DNA: TGTGCCAGCAGCCAAGATTGGCGGCTACATAACTATGGCTACACCTTC

length: 15
J: TRBJ1-2
size: few
D: TRBD1
V: TRBV12-3/TRBV12-4
CDR3: CASRKLDREDYGYTF
DNA: TGTGCCAGCAGAAAACTCGACAGGGAGGACTATGGCTACACCTTC

length: 15
J: TRBJ2-7
size: -
D: -
V: TRBV12-3/TRBV12-4
CDR3: CASSLFLGATYEQYF
DNA: TGTGCCAGCAGTTTGTTCCTGGGGGCGACCTACGAGCAGTACTTC

length: 16
J: TRBJ1-1
size: -
D: TRBD1
V: TRBV7-6
CDR3: CASSGAPGQGNTEAFF
DNA: TGTGCCAGCAGCGGTGCGCCGGGACAGGGGAACACTGAAGCTTTCTTT

length: 15
J: TRBJ2-7
size: -
D: TRBD1
V: TRBV28
CDR3: CASSLGDSLSYEQYF
DNA: TGTGCCAGCAGTTTGGGGGACAGTCTGTCCTACGAGCAGTACTTC

length: 16
J: TRBJ2-1
size: -
D: -
V: TRBV5-1
CDR3: CASSLAETRFYNEQFF
DNA: TGCGCCAGCAGCTTGGCCGAGACACGGTTTTACAATGAGCAGTTCTTC

length: 15
J: TRBJ2-3
size: -
D: -
V: TRBV9
CDR3: CASSVGLMDTDTQYF
DNA: TGTGCCAGCAGCGTAGGTCTTATGGACACAGATACGCAGTATTTT

length: 14
J: TRBJ1-1
size: -
D: -
V: TRBV12-3/TRBV12-4
CDR3: CASSSGHPNTEAFF
DNA: TGTGCCAGCAGTTCTGGACACCCGAACACTGAAGCTTTCTTT

length: 16
J: TRBJ1-6
size: few
D: -
V: TRBV5-4
CDR3: CASSLGDTGYNSPLHF
DNA: TGTGCCAGCAGCTTGGGGGACACTGGGTATAATTCACCCCTCCACTTT

length: 15
J: TRBJ1-2
size: -
D: -
V: TRBV18
CDR3: CASSPPEGYYDGYTF
DNA: TGTGCCAGCTCACCACCGGAGGGCTACTATGATGGCTACACCTTC

length: 13
J: TRBJ2-3
size: -
D: -
V: TRBV6-5
CDR3: CASSYGDVDTQYF
DNA: TGTGCCAGCAGTTACGGGGATGTGGATACGCAGTATTTT

length: 14
J: TRBJ1-3
size: -
D: TRBD1
V: TRBV14
CDR3: CASSYRQGRNTIYF
DNA: TGTGCCAGCAGTTACCGACAGGGAAGAAACACCATATATTTT

length: 12
J: TRBJ2-2
size: many
D: -
V: TRBV7-2
CDR3: CASSLDAGELFF
DNA: TGTGCCAGCAGCTTAGACGCCGGGGAGCTGTTTTTT

length: 15
J: TRBJ2-2
size: -
D: -
V: TRBV7-2
CDR3: CASSYERGETGELFF
DNA: TGTGCCAGCAGCTACGAGAGGGGGGAAACCGGGGAGCTGTTTTTT

length: 17
J: TRBJ1-6
size: -
D: -
V: TRBV4-1
CDR3: CASSQESSSGYNSPLHF
DNA: TGCGCCAGCAGCCAAGAGTCCTCGAGTGGGTATAATTCACCCCTCCACTTT

length: 16
J: TRBJ2-1
size: few
D: TRBD2
V: TRBV7-6
CDR3: CASSPYSGDAYNEQFF
DNA: TGTGCCAGCAGCCCCTATAGCGGGGACGCCTACAATGAGCAGTTCTTC

length: 15
J: TRBJ2-1
size: once
D: TRBD2
V: TRBV7-4
CDR3: CASSFGGGARNEQFF
DNA: TGTGCCAGCAGCTTCGGCGGGGGGGCAAGGAATGAGCAGTTCTTC

length: 13
J: TRBJ2-5
size: -
D: -
V: TRBV7-9
CDR3: CASSLEAPETQYF
DNA: TGTGCCAGCAGCTTGGAGGCACCGGAGACCCAGTACTTC

length: 14
J: TRBJ2-2
size: -
D: TRBD2
V: TRBV6-2/TRBV6-3
CDR3: CASGSREGTGELFF
DNA: TGTGCCAGCGGCTCCCGGGAGGGGACCGGGGAGCTGTTTTTT

length: 17
J: TRBJ2-7
size: few
D: -
V: TRBV4-1
CDR3: CASSQDMDRTTPYEQYF
DNA: TGCGCCAGCAGCCAAGATATGGACCGCACCACTCCCTACGAGCAGTACTTC

length: 13
J: TRBJ2-3
size: many
D: -
V: TRBV7-2
CDR3: CASSLNKWNTQYF
DNA: TGTGCCAGCAGCTTAAACAAGTGGAATACGCAGTATTTT

length: 15
J: TRBJ1-6
size: -
D: -
V: TRBV7-2
CDR3: CASKMVDSYNSPHHF
DNA: TGTGCCAGCAAAATGGTCGACTCCTATAATTCACCCCACCACTTT

length: 15
J: TRBJ1-5
size: -
D: -
V: TRBV12-5
CDR3: CASGLVRQGHQPQHF
DNA: TGTGCTAGTGGTTTGGTACGCCAGGGACATCAGCCCCAGCATTTT

length: 13
J: TRBJ2-7
size: many
D: -
V: TRBV7-2
CDR3: CASSLNRQPEQYF
DNA: TGTGCCAGCAGCTTAAATAGACAGCCCGAGCAGTACTTC

length: 13
J: TRBJ2-7
size: few
D: TRBD1
V: TRBV7-6
CDR3: CASSTRQGSEQYF
DNA: TGTGCCAGCAGTACTCGACAGGGGTCCGAGCAGTACTTC

length: 17
J: TRBJ1-3
size: many
D: -
V: TRBV7-2
CDR3: CASSPWGRGTAGNTIYF
DNA: TGTGCCAGCAGCCCGTGGGGCCGGGGAACGGCTGGAAACACCATATATTTT

length: 15
J: TRBJ1-6
size: -
D: -
V: TRBV9
CDR3: CASSSTDIGNSPLHF
DNA: TGTGCCAGCAGTTCGACAGACATAGGGAATTCACCCCTCCACTTT

length: 13
J: TRBJ1-4
size: few
D: -
V: TRBV15
CDR3: CATRQRTNEKLFF
DNA: TGTGCCACAAGACAGCGGACTAATGAAAAACTGTTTTTT

length: 14
J: TRBJ1-1
size: -
D: -
V: TRBV29-1
CDR3: CSVGGRGVDTEAFF
DNA: TGCAGCGTTGGGGGCAGGGGAGTTGACACTGAAGCTTTCTTT